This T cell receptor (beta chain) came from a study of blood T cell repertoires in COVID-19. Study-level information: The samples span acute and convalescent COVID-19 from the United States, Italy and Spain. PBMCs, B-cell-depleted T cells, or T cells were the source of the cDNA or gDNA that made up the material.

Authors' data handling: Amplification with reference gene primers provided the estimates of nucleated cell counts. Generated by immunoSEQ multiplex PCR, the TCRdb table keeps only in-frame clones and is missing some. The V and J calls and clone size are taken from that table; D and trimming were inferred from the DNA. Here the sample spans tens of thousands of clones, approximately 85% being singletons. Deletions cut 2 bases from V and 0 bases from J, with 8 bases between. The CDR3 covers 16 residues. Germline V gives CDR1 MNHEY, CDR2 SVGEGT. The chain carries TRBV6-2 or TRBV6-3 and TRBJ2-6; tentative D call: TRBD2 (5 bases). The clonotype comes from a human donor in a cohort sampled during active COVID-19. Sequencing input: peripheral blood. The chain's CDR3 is CASSYAGNSGANVLTF. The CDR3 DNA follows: TGTGCCAGCAGTTACGCCGGGAACTCTGGGGCCAACGTCCTGACTTTC.